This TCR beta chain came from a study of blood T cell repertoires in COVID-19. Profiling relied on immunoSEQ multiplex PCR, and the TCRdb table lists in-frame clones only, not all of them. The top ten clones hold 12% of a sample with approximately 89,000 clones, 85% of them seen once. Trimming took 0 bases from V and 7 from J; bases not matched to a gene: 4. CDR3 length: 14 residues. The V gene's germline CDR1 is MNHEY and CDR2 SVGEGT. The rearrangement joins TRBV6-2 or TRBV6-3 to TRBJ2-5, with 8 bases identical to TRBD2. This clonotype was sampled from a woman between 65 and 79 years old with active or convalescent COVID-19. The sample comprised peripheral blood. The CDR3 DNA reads TGTGCCAGCAGTTACTCTACCGGGGGGGGGACCCAGTACTTC. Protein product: CASSYSTGGGTQYF.